The clone carrying this T cell receptor (beta chain) appeared once. Antigen: not known. Germline-derived CDR1 and CDR2 are GTSNPN and SVGIG (reference sequence). The CDR3 covers 15 residues. Trimming stripped 3 bases from V and 0 bases from J, with 9 bases between. Extraction of RNA preceded its reverse transcription into cDNA, which served as the sequencing template. Profiling relied on immunoSEQ multiplex PCR, and the TCRdb table lists in-frame clones only, not all of them. In the table there are some 160,000 clones, roughly two thirds of which are singletons. These data originate in a study of CD8+ T cells in alopecia areata. Findings and limits, study-wide: There were many expanded lesional clones persisting in scalp and blood during tofacitinib.

Described treatment: oral pan-JAK inhibitor, 5-10 mg twice daily. The receptor was derived from a human donor with alopecia areata. The rearrangement uses TRBV30 and TRBJ1-6; a weak D match, TRBD1 (6 bases). Source: CD4+ T cells sorted from blood, taken at week 4, from a patient treated with tofacitinib. The CDR3 reads CAWSGQSSYNSPLHF. The CDR3 nucleotides read TGTGCCTGGAGCGGACAGAGCTCCTATAATTCACCCCTCCACTTT.